The sequence of this TCR beta chain was determined in a study of a mutant IDH1 vaccine in newly diagnosed glioma. The CDR3 sequence is 16 residues long. Trimming removed 0 bases from V and 5 bases from J; junction bases left unmatched: 4. The germline gives CDR1 SGHNT, CDR2 YYREEE (reference sequence). Time point indicated: baseline, week 1 (first vaccination visit). Treatment specified: pre-vaccination baseline after standard-of-care therapy. Clones were read by immunoSEQ multiplex PCR, and TCRdb kept only the in-frame ones, dropping some. The sample records 55,000 to 70,000 clones, about four fifths being singletons.

The specimen comprised PBMCs, sampled from a glioma patient treated with radiotherapy, temozolomide or both. This rearrangement joins TRBV5-4 to TRBJ2-5; TRBD2 matches 13 bases. This receptor was obtained from a man between 45 and 60 years old with glioma. The chain's CDR3 is CASSLGGLAGSETQYF. The CDR3 DNA follows: TGTGCCAGCAGCTTGGGGGGACTAGCGGGGTCGGAGACCCAGTACTTC.